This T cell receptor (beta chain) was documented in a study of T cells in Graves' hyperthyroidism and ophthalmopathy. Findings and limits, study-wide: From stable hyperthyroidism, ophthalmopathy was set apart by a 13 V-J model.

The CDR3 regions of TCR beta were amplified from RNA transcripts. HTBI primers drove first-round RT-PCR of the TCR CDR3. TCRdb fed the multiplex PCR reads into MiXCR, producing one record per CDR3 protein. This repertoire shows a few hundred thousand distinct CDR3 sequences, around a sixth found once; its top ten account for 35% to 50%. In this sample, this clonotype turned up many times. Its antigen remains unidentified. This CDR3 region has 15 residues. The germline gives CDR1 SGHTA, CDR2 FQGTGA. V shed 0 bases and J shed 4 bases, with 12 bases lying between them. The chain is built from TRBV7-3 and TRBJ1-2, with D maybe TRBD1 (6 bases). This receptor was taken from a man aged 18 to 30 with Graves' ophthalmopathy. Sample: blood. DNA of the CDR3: TGTGCCAGCAGCTTAACGGGGGGCGCGGGCTATGGCTACACCTTC. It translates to CASSLTGGAGYGYTF.